A selection of T cell receptor beta chains follows, all from one sample in a study of shared clonotypes between healthy human individuals. Assay used: immunoSEQ multiplex PCR; TCRdb lists only in-frame clones, some missing. The sample shows around 2.5 million clones, 80% to 95% of them seen only once. The specimen sequenced was naive CD4+ T cells from PBMCs. The receptors here all came from a man younger than 35 in good health. Some clones in this sample may be carry-over from other donors' samples. Both conserved end residues are part of each CDR3. The D gene is left open where the match is weak. For some rows the clone size is stated as once, few or many, or as a class when expanded; others skip it.

TRBJ2-2 TRBV12-5 - TRBD1 TGTGCTAGTGGTTTGGTAAAGACCGGGACAGGGCCCGGGGAGCTGTTTTTT CASGLVKTGTGPGELFF
TRBJ1-5 TRBV5-5 - TRBD1 TGTGCCAGCAGCCGGGACAGGGAGCAGCCCCAGCATTTT CASSRDREQPQHF
TRBJ2-7 TRBV29-1 - - TGCAGCGGCCTGGTGGGGAGCTACGAGCAGTACTTC CSGLVGSYEQYF
TRBJ2-1 TRBV29-1 - - TGCAGCGTCCTCAGCGCGGTGGATGAGCAGTTCTTC CSVLSAVDEQFF
TRBJ2-1 TRBV29-1 - - TGCAGCGTTGAGTACGGGATCAGTGAGCAGTTCTTC CSVEYGISEQFF
TRBJ1-2 TRBV28 - - TGTGCCAGCAGACTCCCCGGGGGGAACTACACCTTC CASRLPGGNYTF
TRBJ2-7 TRBV4-1 - - TGCGCCAGCAGCCAAGGACAGCCCCTCAGCGAGCAGTACTTC CASSQGQPLSEQYF
TRBJ2-7 TRBV7-2 - - TGTGCCAGCAGCTTAGTTCCTGGCGGAGTCCCTCTCGGGGAGCAGTACTTC CASSLVPGGVPLGEQYF
TRBJ2-1 TRBV7-2 - TRBD2 TGTGCCAGCAATAGGGGCGGGAGGGCCTGGATGGGCGGTGAGCAGTTCTTC CASNRGGRAWMGGEQFF
TRBJ2-7 TRBV9 - - TGTGCCAGCAGCGCCTCCGGTCGCTACGAGCAGTACTTC CASSASGRYEQYF
TRBJ2-1 TRBV11-1 - - TGTGCCAGCAGCTTAGATCTGGGGGGCTCCTACAATGAGCAGTTCTTC CASSLDLGGSYNEQFF
TRBJ2-7 TRBV6-6 - TRBD2 TGTGCCAGCAGTTGGGGGGGATCCAGCTACGAGCAGTACTTC CASSWGGSSYEQYF
TRBJ1-1 TRBV7-9 once TRBD1 TGTGCCAGCAGCCCGGGGGGACAGGGGATGAACACTGAAGCTTTCTTT CASSPGGQGMNTEAFF
TRBJ2-2 TRBV7-3 - - TGTGCCAGCAGCTTAGGGCGCACCGGGGAGCTGTTTTTT CASSLGRTGELFF
TRBJ2-3 TRBV29-1 - - TGCAGCGTTTTAGGGCAAGTGGGCACAGATACGCAGTATTTT CSVLGQVGTDTQYF
TRBJ2-3 TRBV5-1 - - TGCGCCAGCAGCGGGGGGGGCCGTGGCACAGATACGCAGTATTTT CASSGGGRGTDTQYF
TRBJ1-1 TRBV18 - - TGTGCCAGCTCACCAGAAGCGACAGGAGCTGAAGCTTTCTTT CASSPEATGAEAFF
TRBJ1-2 TRBV5-8 - - TGTGCCAGCAGCTTTTGGCAGGGCTCTGGCTACACCTTC CASSFWQGSGYTF
TRBJ1-2 TRBV15 - - TGTGCCATCGGGGCGGGGGGCGGCTATGGCTACACCTTC CAIGAGGGYGYTF
TRBJ2-5 TRBV5-1 - - TGCGCCAGCAGCTTGGAGGCAGGGGCGGGAGAGACCCAGTACTTC CASSLEAGAGETQYF
TRBJ2-7 TRBV6-5 - TRBD2 TGTGCCAGCAGCCCCGGGACTACCCGGTACGAGCAGTACTTC CASSPGTTRYEQYF
TRBJ2-1 TRBV11-3 - - TGTGCCAGCAGCGAAAGCGGCTTTGACTACAATGAGCAGTTCTTC CASSESGFDYNEQFF
TRBJ2-7 TRBV5-4 - TRBD1 TGTGCCAGCAGCCGGGGACAGGGAGGCGAGCAGTACTTC CASSRGQGGEQYF
TRBJ1-2 TRBV28 - TRBD1 TGTGCCAGCAGTTCCCCCCCGGACAGGGGCGGTGGCTACACCTTC CASSSPPDRGGGYTF
TRBJ2-7 TRBV5-1 - TRBD1 TGCGCCAGCAGCTCCGCCCCGACAGGGCCCTACGAGCAGTACTTC CASSSAPTGPYEQYF
TRBJ2-5 TRBV19 - - TGTGCCAGTTATCCAGGGGTGTGCGAGACCCAGTACTTC CASYPGVCETQYF
TRBJ1-1 TRBV9 - - TGTGCCAGCAGCGTAGCTACCATGAACACTGAAGCTTTCTTT CASSVATMNTEAFF
TRBJ2-7 TRBV18 - TRBD1 TGTGCCAGCTCGGCCCGTCCGGGACAGGGGGGGTACGAGCAGTACTTC CASSARPGQGGYEQYF
TRBJ1-1 TRBV7-2 - TRBD1 TGTGCCAGCAGCTCCCTGGGCAGGGGGCACACTGAAGCTTTCTTT CASSSLGRGHTEAFF
TRBJ1-1 TRBV9 - - TGTGCCAGCAGACAGGACTCTGAAGCTTTCTTT CASRQDSEAFF
TRBJ1-2 TRBV6-1 - TRBD1 TGTGCCAGCAGTGATGAGGGACAGGGGGCTAACTATGGCTACACCTTC CASSDEGQGANYGYTF